The present entry profiles one T cell receptor (beta chain) with its context. What it binds is unknown. This sample is part of a study of OX40 agonist ivuxolimab in advanced cancers. The overall study: An anti-OX40 (CD134) antibody with agonistic activity, ivuxolimab, was administered to patients.

Germline V gives CDR1 SGHDT, CDR2 YYEEEE. The CDR3 runs 14 residues. V was clipped by 3 bases and J by 2 bases, with 8 bases between them. Broader study findings: Compared with CD4+, CD8+ T cells on average had more expanded clones. It was not determined which antigens were specifically recognized by the peripheral T cells that had undergone clonal expansion.

The method was immunoSEQ multiplex PCR; TCRdb's version includes in-frame clones alone and lacks a portion of them. In the table there are more than 80,000 clones, around nine tenths of which are singletons. This chain joins TRBV5-6 and TRBJ1-4; tentative D call: TRBD1 (6 bases). The specimen comprised CD4+ or CD8+ T cells sorted from blood, sampled in a trial of the OX40 agonist ivuxolimab. This TCR derives from an adult with an advanced solid tumor such as melanoma, head and neck, liver or kidney cancer. DNA of the CDR3: TGTGCCAGCAGCTCGACAGGCACTAATGAAAAACTGTTTTTT. Encoded protein: CASSSTGTNEKLFF.